These 2 T cell receptor beta chains were sequenced from one sample in a study of T cell responses to AZD1222 COVID-19 vaccine. This table comes from immunoSEQ multiplex PCR, and its TCRdb copy is limited to in-frame clones, with some not included. The data contain 140,000 to 150,000 clones, more than 85% of them singletons. The sequences come from peripheral blood, collected after recovery from COVID-19. The receptors stem from an adult who had recovered from COVID-19.

The rearrangement links TRBV25-1 to TRBJ1-6; D is possibly TRBD1 (6 bases). V was clipped by 5 bases and J by 10 bases, with 15 bases between them. Germline V gene data show CDR1 as MGHDK and CDR2 as SYGVNS. The CDR3 consists of 14 residues. The CDR3 protein is CASSQQGRGSPLHF. CDR3 DNA sequence: TGTGCCAGCAGTCAACAGGGTAGGGGATCACCCCTCCACTTT. Variable domain in full (rest from reference TRBV25-1 and TRBJ1-6): EADIYQTPRYLVIGTGKKITLECSQTMGHDKMYWYQQDPGMELHLIHYSYGVNSTEKGDLSSESTVSRIRTEHFPLTLESARPSHTSQYLCASSQQGRGSPLHFGNGTRLTVT.

In regard to this clone: A read error may account for a junction end that differs from germline. The CDR3: CASSFLRDRSQPQHF. The CDR3, as DNA: TGTGCTAGCAGCTTCCTCCGGGATCGCTCCCAGCCCCAGCATTTT. The J gene is TRBJ1-5, the V gene TRBV7-7; D unresolved. This CDR3 contains 15 residues. CDR1 SSHAT and CDR2 FNYEAQ come from the germline V gene (reference sequence).